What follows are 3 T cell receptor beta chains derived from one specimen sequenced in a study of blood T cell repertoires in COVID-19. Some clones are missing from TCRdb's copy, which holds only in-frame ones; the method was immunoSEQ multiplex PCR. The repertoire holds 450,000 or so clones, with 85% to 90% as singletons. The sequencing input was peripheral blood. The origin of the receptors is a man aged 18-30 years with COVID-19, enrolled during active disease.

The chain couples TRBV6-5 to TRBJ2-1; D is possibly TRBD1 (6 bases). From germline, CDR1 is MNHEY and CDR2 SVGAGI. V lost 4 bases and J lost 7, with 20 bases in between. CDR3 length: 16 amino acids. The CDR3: CASSSRGTSGENEQFF. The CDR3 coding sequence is TGTGCCAGCAGTTCTAGGGGGACAAGTGGTGAGAATGAGCAGTTCTTC.

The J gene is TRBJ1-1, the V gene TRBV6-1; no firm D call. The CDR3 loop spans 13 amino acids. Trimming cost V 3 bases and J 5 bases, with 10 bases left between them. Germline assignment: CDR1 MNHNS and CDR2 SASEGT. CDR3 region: CASSDTRETEAFF. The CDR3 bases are TGTGCCAGCAGTGATACCCGGGAGACTGAAGCTTTCTTT.

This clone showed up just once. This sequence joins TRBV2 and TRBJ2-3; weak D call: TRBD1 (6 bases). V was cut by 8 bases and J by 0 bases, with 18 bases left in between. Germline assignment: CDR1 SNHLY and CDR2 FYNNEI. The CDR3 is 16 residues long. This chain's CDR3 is CASGRTVLSSTDTQYF. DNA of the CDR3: TGTGCCAGCGGAAGGACAGTTTTATCTAGCACAGATACGCAGTATTTT.